This T cell receptor (beta chain) originates from a study of vaccination and CD4 T cells after COVID-19. Trimming took 2 bases from V and 2 from J; bases not matched to a gene: 7. The CDR3 extends over 17 amino acids. Germline lookup yields CDR1 SNHLY and CDR2 FYNNEI. An Oncomine TCR Beta short-read assay was used to sequence the DNA from cultured CD4+ T cells. The genomic DNA was obtained from cultured CD4+ T cells by extraction with the QIAamp micro DNA kit. TCRdb fed the PCR reads into MiXCR, producing one record per CDR3 protein. The sample yields approximately 10,000 distinct CDR3 sequences, 76% seen once. Of note for this clonotype: Its target is unknown.

Treatment of the sample: approximately 11-day PBMC culture with coronavirus spike peptide pools or control peptides (ViraFEST assay). Half-medium changes with fresh IL-2 medium occurred on days 3 and 7. Source material: CD4+ T cells from blood, cultured in vitro. The V call is TRBV2, the J call TRBJ1-5; 9 bases are shared with TRBD1. This clonotype was sampled from a human donor who had recovered from COVID-19. CDR3 sequence (DNA): TGTGCCAGCAGTGAAAGGAAGACAGGGGGTGGCAATCAGCCCCAGCATTTT. Translated: CASSERKTGGGNQPQHF.